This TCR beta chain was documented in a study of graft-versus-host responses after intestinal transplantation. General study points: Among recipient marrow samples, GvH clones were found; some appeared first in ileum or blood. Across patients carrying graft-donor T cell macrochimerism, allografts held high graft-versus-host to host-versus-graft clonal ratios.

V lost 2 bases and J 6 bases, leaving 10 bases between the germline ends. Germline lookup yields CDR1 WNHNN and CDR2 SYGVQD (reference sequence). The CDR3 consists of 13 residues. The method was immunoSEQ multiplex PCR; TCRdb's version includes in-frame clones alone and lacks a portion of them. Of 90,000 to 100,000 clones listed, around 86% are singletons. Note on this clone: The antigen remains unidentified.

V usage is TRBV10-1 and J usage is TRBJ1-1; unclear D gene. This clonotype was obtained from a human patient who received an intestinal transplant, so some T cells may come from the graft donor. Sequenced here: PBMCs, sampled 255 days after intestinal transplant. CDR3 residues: CASSEQRDSEAFF. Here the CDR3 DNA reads TGCGCCAGCAGTGAGCAGCGAGACTCTGAAGCTTTCTTT.